This T cell receptor (beta chain) emerged from a study of T cells after yellow fever vaccination. Study-level points and caveats: Boosting was followed by the reappearance of most primary-vaccination clones (approximately 95% CD4, 85% to 90% CD8).

In TCRdb, the 5' RACE reads were re-called with MiXCR into one record per CDR3 protein. The table records 150,000 to 200,000 distinct CDR3 sequences, around 9.3% of them present only once. This clonotype was seen only a few times. Its antigen is not identified. With 4 bases removed from V and 4 bases from J, the gap between germline ends came to 11 bases. CDR3 length: 13 amino acids. Germline CDR1 reads SEHNR; CDR2 reads FQNEAQ (reference sequence). This chain links TRBV7-9 with TRBJ2-7; tentatively, D is TRBD2 (5 bases). The receptor comes from a young man who received the YFV17D yellow fever vaccine. The sample in question was CD8+ T cells sorted from PBMCs, obtained 45 days after the yellow fever booster vaccination. CDR3 coding DNA: TGTGCCAGCAGCTCTAGAGGAGGTTACGAGCAGTACTTC. It yields the protein CASSSRGGYEQYF.